These T cell receptor beta chains were read from a single sample in a study of blood T cell repertoires in COVID-19. Sequencing was performed with immunoSEQ multiplex PCR; in TCRdb, only in-frame clones are kept and a portion is missing. Here the sample spans about 330,000 clones, roughly nine tenths being singletons. The sequencing sample was made of PBMCs or T cells enriched from blood (not recorded which). The receptors were sampled from a woman under 40 who had recovered from COVID-19. The CDR3 runs from the conserved cysteine through the conserved F or W. Each record gives: clone size, J gene, D gene, V gene, CDR3 protein, CDR3 DNA. A D gene is named only where the DNA matches it firmly. Expanded clones are given a class, and other clones once, few, many or no size at all.

abundance: .; j_gene: TRBJ2-4; d_gene: TRBD1; v_gene: TRBV10-3; CDR3aa: CAISDDRGPAKNIQYF; CDR3nt: TGTGCCATCAGTGACGACAGGGGTCCAGCCAAAAACATTCAGTACTTC
abundance: .; j_gene: TRBJ1-1; d_gene: .; v_gene: TRBV5-1; CDR3aa: CASSSPEGNTEAFF; CDR3nt: TGCGCCAGCAGCTCCCCCGAGGGCAACACTGAAGCTTTCTTT
abundance: .; j_gene: TRBJ1-2; d_gene: .; v_gene: TRBV9; CDR3aa: CASSVARTQGVNGYTF; CDR3nt: TGTGCCAGCAGCGTCGCGCGAACTCAGGGTGTCAATGGCTACACCTTC
abundance: once; j_gene: TRBJ1-4; d_gene: .; v_gene: TRBV30; CDR3aa: CAWSPGRNEKLFF; CDR3nt: TGTGCCTGGAGTCCAGGGAGGAATGAAAAACTGTTTTTT
abundance: .; j_gene: TRBJ2-5; d_gene: .; v_gene: TRBV5-8; CDR3aa: CASSLIQVQETQYF; CDR3nt: TGTGCCAGCAGCTTAATACAGGTCCAAGAGACCCAGTACTTC
abundance: .; j_gene: TRBJ2-1; d_gene: TRBD2; v_gene: TRBV6-6; CDR3aa: CASSRPGLAGDNEQFF; CDR3nt: TGTGCCAGCAGTCGACCGGGACTAGCGGGGGACAATGAGCAGTTCTTC
abundance: .; j_gene: TRBJ1-1; d_gene: .; v_gene: TRBV3-1/TRBV3-2; CDR3aa: CASSQDRRAEAFF; CDR3nt: TGTGCCAGCAGCCAAGATCGCAGGGCTGAAGCTTTCTTT
abundance: .; j_gene: TRBJ1-2; d_gene: .; v_gene: TRBV5-1; CDR3aa: CASSLVSAAPNYGYTF; CDR3nt: TGCGCCAGCAGCTTGGTGTCCGCGGCTCCTAACTATGGCTACACCTTC
abundance: .; j_gene: TRBJ2-2; d_gene: .; v_gene: TRBV7-9; CDR3aa: CASSTTSFGELFF; CDR3nt: TGTGCCAGCAGCACAACGTCGTTCGGGGAGCTGTTTTTT
abundance: .; j_gene: TRBJ1-6; d_gene: .; v_gene: TRBV19; CDR3aa: CASSIPLWAGSNSPLHF; CDR3nt: TGTGCCAGTAGTATCCCCCTCTGGGCAGGCTCTAATTCACCCCTCCACTTT
abundance: .; j_gene: TRBJ1-1; d_gene: .; v_gene: TRBV6-5; CDR3aa: CASSYDWGDTEAFF; CDR3nt: TGTGCCAGCAGTTACGACTGGGGAGACACTGAAGCTTTCTTT
abundance: .; j_gene: TRBJ2-5; d_gene: .; v_gene: TRBV4-3; CDR3aa: CASSPGRGGETQYF; CDR3nt: TGCGCCAGCAGCCCAGGAAGGGGAGGAGAGACCCAGTACTTC
abundance: few; j_gene: TRBJ1-1; d_gene: TRBD1; v_gene: TRBV6-1; CDR3aa: CASSEAFDRVMNTEAFF; CDR3nt: TGTGCCAGCAGTGAAGCTTTTGACAGGGTCATGAACACTGAAGCTTTCTTT
abundance: .; j_gene: TRBJ1-1; d_gene: TRBD1; v_gene: TRBV30; CDR3aa: CALESRGPYTEAFF; CDR3nt: TGTGCCCTAGAGAGCAGGGGGCCTTATACTGAAGCTTTCTTT
abundance: .; j_gene: TRBJ1-2; d_gene: .; v_gene: TRBV3-1/TRBV3-2; CDR3aa: CASSQDLRVRGGYTF; CDR3nt: TGTGCCAGCAGCCAAGATTTGCGGGTTCGTGGTGGCTACACCTTC
abundance: .; j_gene: TRBJ1-6; d_gene: TRBD1; v_gene: TRBV19; CDR3aa: CASSTGQYNSPLHF; CDR3nt: TGTGCCAGTAGTACGGGACAGTATAATTCACCCCTCCACTTT
abundance: .; j_gene: TRBJ2-3; d_gene: .; v_gene: TRBV5-1; CDR3aa: CASSTTGLADTQYF; CDR3nt: TGCGCCAGCAGCACGACAGGTTTGGCAGATACGCAGTATTTT
abundance: .; j_gene: TRBJ1-3; d_gene: TRBD1; v_gene: TRBV5-1; CDR3aa: CASSWETGGSGNTIYF; CDR3nt: TGCGCCAGCAGCTGGGAGACAGGGGGTTCTGGAAACACCATATATTTT
abundance: .; j_gene: TRBJ1-1; d_gene: TRBD1; v_gene: TRBV7-6; CDR3aa: CASSLAGTGDSGAFF; CDR3nt: TGTGCCAGCAGCTTAGCCGGGACAGGGGATTCTGGCGCTTTCTTT
abundance: .; j_gene: TRBJ1-3; d_gene: .; v_gene: TRBV5-5; CDR3aa: CASSLGAPNSGNTIYF; CDR3nt: TGTGCCAGCAGCTTGGGGGCACCCAACTCTGGAAACACCATATATTTT
abundance: .; j_gene: TRBJ1-5; d_gene: TRBD1; v_gene: TRBV19; CDR3aa: CASTQGVQPQHF; CDR3nt: TGTGCCAGTACTCAGGGGGTACAGCCCCAGCATTTT
abundance: .; j_gene: TRBJ1-1; d_gene: .; v_gene: TRBV3-1/TRBV3-2; CDR3aa: CASSHPTRGAGSPEAFF; CDR3nt: TGTGCCAGCAGCCACCCGACACGGGGGGCTGGTTCCCCTGAAGCTTTCTTT
abundance: .; j_gene: TRBJ1-2; d_gene: .; v_gene: TRBV19; CDR3aa: CASSIGQIYTF; CDR3nt: TGTGCCAGTAGTATTGGCCAGATCTACACCTTC
abundance: few; j_gene: TRBJ2-7; d_gene: .; v_gene: TRBV27; CDR3aa: CAAARLSSYEQYF; CDR3nt: TGTGCCGCCGCGCGACTGAGCTCCTACGAGCAGTACTTC
abundance: .; j_gene: TRBJ1-5; d_gene: TRBD1; v_gene: TRBV7-9; CDR3aa: CASSRTDRGWDQPQHF; CDR3nt: TGTGCCAGCAGCCGGACCGACAGGGGGTGGGATCAGCCCCAGCATTTT
abundance: once; j_gene: TRBJ2-1; d_gene: .; v_gene: TRBV7-2; CDR3aa: CASSLGGANYNEQFF; CDR3nt: TGTGCCAGCAGCTTGGGGGGGGCCAACTACAATGAGCAGTTCTTC
abundance: .; j_gene: TRBJ2-1; d_gene: TRBD2; v_gene: TRBV5-1; CDR3aa: CASSLRSGVGGFDEQFF; CDR3nt: TGCGCCAGCAGCTTGAGAAGCGGGGTTGGGGGGTTTGATGAGCAGTTCTTC
abundance: .; j_gene: TRBJ2-7; d_gene: .; v_gene: TRBV3-1/TRBV3-2; CDR3aa: CASSQGTGPGEQYF; CDR3nt: TGTGCCAGCAGCCAAGGAACAGGGCCGGGCGAGCAGTACTTC
abundance: once; j_gene: TRBJ1-1; d_gene: TRBD1; v_gene: TRBV19; CDR3aa: CASRRDRVMNTEAFF; CDR3nt: TGTGCCAGCCGCCGGGACAGGGTTATGAACACTGAAGCTTTCTTT
abundance: .; j_gene: TRBJ2-1; d_gene: TRBD1; v_gene: TRBV14; CDR3aa: CASSQELLRGSGQFF; CDR3nt: TGTGCCAGCAGCCAAGAACTCCTCAGGGGGAGTGGGCAGTTCTTC
abundance: .; j_gene: TRBJ2-7; d_gene: TRBD2; v_gene: TRBV9; CDR3aa: CASSVATGLAIHEQYF; CDR3nt: TGTGCCAGCAGCGTAGCTACGGGACTAGCGATACACGAGCAGTACTTC
abundance: .; j_gene: TRBJ1-6; d_gene: TRBD1; v_gene: TRBV2; CDR3aa: CASHWTGGVSPLHF; CDR3nt: TGTGCCAGCCACTGGACAGGGGGCGTTTCACCCCTCCACTTT
abundance: .; j_gene: TRBJ1-6; d_gene: .; v_gene: TRBV5-6; CDR3aa: CASTYSGAYNSPLHF; CDR3nt: TGTGCCAGCACCTATTCAGGGGCCTATAATTCACCCCTCCACTTT
abundance: .; j_gene: TRBJ1-2; d_gene: .; v_gene: TRBV7-9; CDR3aa: CASSVAGANYGYTF; CDR3nt: TGTGCCAGCAGCGTAGCAGGAGCCAACTATGGCTACACCTTC
abundance: .; j_gene: TRBJ1-1; d_gene: TRBD1; v_gene: TRBV9; CDR3aa: CASSVGQGRGTEAFF; CDR3nt: TGTGCCAGCAGCGTAGGACAGGGGCGGGGGACTGAAGCTTTCTTT
abundance: .; j_gene: TRBJ1-1; d_gene: TRBD1; v_gene: TRBV9; CDR3aa: CASSSQGVGSEAFF; CDR3nt: TGTGCCAGCAGCTCCCAGGGGGTAGGCAGTGAAGCTTTCTTT
abundance: .; j_gene: TRBJ1-2; d_gene: TRBD1; v_gene: TRBV18; CDR3aa: CASSRGTGDGYTF; CDR3nt: TGTGCCAGCTCACGCGGGACAGGGGATGGCTACACCTTC
abundance: .; j_gene: TRBJ1-5; d_gene: .; v_gene: TRBV30; CDR3aa: CAWRSKERFQPQHF; CDR3nt: TGTGCCTGGAGATCAAAAGAGCGATTTCAGCCCCAGCATTTT
abundance: .; j_gene: TRBJ1-5; d_gene: TRBD1; v_gene: TRBV7-2; CDR3aa: CASSRDRGSNQPQHF; CDR3nt: TGTGCCAGCAGCAGGGACAGGGGTAGCAATCAGCCCCAGCATTTT
abundance: .; j_gene: TRBJ2-2; d_gene: .; v_gene: TRBV9; CDR3aa: CASSRTATGELFF; CDR3nt: TGTGCCAGCAGCCGGACAGCCACCGGGGAGCTGTTTTTT
abundance: .; j_gene: TRBJ1-3; d_gene: TRBD1; v_gene: TRBV3-1/TRBV3-2; CDR3aa: CASSRPGQGYTIYF; CDR3nt: TGTGCCAGCAGCCGGCCCGGACAGGGTTACACCATATATTTT
abundance: .; j_gene: TRBJ2-1; d_gene: .; v_gene: TRBV4-3; CDR3aa: CASSQPGAHEQFF; CDR3nt: TGCGCCAGCAGCCAGCCGGGTGCCCATGAGCAGTTCTTC
abundance: once; j_gene: TRBJ2-7; d_gene: .; v_gene: TRBV19; CDR3aa: CASSIGPPWESSYEQYF; CDR3nt: TGTGCCAGTAGTATCGGGCCTCCGTGGGAGAGCTCCTACGAGCAGTACTTC
abundance: .; j_gene: TRBJ2-7; d_gene: .; v_gene: TRBV27; CDR3aa: CASSLWAGARYEQYF; CDR3nt: TGTGCCAGCAGTTTATGGGCAGGGGCACGATACGAGCAGTACTTC